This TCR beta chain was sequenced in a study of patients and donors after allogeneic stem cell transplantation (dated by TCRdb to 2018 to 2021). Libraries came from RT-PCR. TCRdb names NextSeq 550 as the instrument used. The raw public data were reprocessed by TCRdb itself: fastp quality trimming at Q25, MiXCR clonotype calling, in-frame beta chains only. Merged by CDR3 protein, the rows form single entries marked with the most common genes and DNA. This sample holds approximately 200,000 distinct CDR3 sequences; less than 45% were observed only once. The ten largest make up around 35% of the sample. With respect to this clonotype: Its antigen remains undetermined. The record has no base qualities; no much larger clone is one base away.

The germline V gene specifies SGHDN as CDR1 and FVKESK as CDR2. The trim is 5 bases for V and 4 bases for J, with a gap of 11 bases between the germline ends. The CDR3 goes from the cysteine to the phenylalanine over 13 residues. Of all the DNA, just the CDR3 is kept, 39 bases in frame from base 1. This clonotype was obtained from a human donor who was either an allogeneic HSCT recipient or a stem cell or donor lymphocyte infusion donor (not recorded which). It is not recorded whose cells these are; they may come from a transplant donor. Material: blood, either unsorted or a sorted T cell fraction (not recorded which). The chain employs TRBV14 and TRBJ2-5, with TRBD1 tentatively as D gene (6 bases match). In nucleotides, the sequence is TGTGCCAGCAGCTACAGGGAGCGAGAGACCCAGTACTTC. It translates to CASSYRERETQYF.